This TCR beta chain is drawn from a study of cytomegalovirus exposure and HLA in healthy donors. At the level of the study: Among over 300 genotyped donors, approximately 80% fell in the Caucasian-associated ancestry cluster.

On this clone itself: The antigen is unknown.

The CDR3 runs to 16 residues. CDR1 and CDR2 (germline): MGHDK, SYGVNS. V was cut by 1 base and J by 2 bases, with 13 bases left in between. Vbeta (60) and Jbeta (13) primers were used in the PCR. Assay used: immunoSEQ multiplex PCR; TCRdb lists only in-frame clones, some missing. Among about 120,000 clones listed, roughly 9% were seen once. Study findings and constraints: Prior analysis indicated that the majority of TCR beta V segments exhibited productivity approximately 87% or approximately 30% of the time.

The source material was PBMCs. The sequence derives from a woman between 35 and 50 years old in good health and CMV-seropositive. V and J are TRBV25-1 and TRBJ2-3, with D possibly TRBD2 on 7 matching bases. CDR3 DNA sequence: TGTGCCAGCAGTGAATCGGGGCGGGGGCACACAGATACGCAGTATTTT. This sequence encodes CASSESGRGHTDTQYF. Looking up the rest from reference TRBV25-1 and TRBJ2-3 gives the full variable domain: EADIYQTPRYLVIGTGKKITLECSQTMGHDKMYWYQQDPGMELHLIHYSYGVNSTEKGDLSSESTVSRIRTEHFPLTLESARPSHTSQYLCASSESGRGHTDTQYFGPGTRLTVL.